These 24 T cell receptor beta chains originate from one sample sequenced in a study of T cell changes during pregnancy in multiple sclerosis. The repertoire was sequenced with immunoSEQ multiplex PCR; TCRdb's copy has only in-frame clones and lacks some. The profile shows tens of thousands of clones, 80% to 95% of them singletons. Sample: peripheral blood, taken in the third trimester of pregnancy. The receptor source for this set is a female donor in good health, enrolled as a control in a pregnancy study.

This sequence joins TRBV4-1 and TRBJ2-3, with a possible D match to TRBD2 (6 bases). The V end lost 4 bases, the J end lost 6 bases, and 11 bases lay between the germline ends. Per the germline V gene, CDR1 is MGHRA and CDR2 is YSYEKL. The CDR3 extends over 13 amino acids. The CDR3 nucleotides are TGCGCCAGCAGCCCGGGACTGCACGATACGCAGTATTTT. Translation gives CASSPGLHDTQYF.

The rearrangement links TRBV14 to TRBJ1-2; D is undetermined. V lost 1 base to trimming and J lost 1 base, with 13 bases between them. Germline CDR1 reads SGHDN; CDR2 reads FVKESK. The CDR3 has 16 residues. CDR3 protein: CASSQVVTDFNYGYTF. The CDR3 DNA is TGTGCCAGCAGCCAAGTCGTAACCGACTTTAACTATGGCTACACCTTC.

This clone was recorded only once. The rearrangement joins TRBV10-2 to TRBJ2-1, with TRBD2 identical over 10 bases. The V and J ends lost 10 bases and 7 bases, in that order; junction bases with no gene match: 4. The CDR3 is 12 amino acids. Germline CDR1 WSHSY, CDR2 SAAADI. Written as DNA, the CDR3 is TGCGCCACCACTAGCGGGGTTAATGAGCAGTTCTTC. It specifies CATTSGVNEQFF.

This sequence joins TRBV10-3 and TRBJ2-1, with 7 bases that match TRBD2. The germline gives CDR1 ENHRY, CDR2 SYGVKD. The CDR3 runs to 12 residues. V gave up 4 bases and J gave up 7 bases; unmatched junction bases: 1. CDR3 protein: CAISAGGNEQFF. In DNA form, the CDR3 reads TGTGCCATCAGTGCCGGGGGGAATGAGCAGTTCTTC.

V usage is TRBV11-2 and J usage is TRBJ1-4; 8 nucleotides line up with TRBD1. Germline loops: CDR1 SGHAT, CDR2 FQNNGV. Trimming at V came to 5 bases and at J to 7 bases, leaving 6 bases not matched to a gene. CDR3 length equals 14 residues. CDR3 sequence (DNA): TGTGCCAGCAGCCCAGGGGGCGCGGCTGAAAAACTGTTTTTT. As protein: CASSPGGAAEKLFF.

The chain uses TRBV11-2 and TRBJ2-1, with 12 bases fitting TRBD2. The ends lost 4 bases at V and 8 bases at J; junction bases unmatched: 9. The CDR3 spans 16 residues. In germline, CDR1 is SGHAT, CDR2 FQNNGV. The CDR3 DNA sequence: TGTGCCAGCAGCTCGCGACTAGCGGGAGTTGTAGATGAGCAGTTCTTC. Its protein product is CASSSRLAGVVDEQFF. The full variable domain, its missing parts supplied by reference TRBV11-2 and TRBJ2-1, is EAGVAQSPRYKIIEKRQSVAFWCNPISGHATLYWYQQILGQGPKLLIQFQNNGVVDDSQLPKDRFSAERLKGVDSTLKIQPAKLEDSAVYLCASSSRLAGVVDEQFFGPGTRLTVL.

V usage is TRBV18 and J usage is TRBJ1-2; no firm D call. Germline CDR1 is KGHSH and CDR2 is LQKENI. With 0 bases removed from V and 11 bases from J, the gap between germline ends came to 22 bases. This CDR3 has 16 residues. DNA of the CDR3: TGTGCCAGCTCACCACCGGAATCCAGGCCCGGAACAAGTTACACCTTC. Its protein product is CASSPPESRPGTSYTF.

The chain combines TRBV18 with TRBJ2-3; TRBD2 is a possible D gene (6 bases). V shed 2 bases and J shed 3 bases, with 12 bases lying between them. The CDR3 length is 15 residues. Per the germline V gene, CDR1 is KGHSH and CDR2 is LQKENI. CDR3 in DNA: TGTGCCAGCTCACCAATACAGGAGGGGACAGATACGCAGTATTTT. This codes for CASSPIQEGTDTQYF. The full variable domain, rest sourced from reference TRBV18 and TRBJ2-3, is NAGVMQNPRHLVRRRGQEARLRCSPMKGHSHVYWYRQLPEEGLKFMVYLQKENIIDESGMPKERFSAEFPKEGPSILRIQQVVRGDSAAYFCASSPIQEGTDTQYFGPGTRLTVL.

DNA for the CDR3: TGTGCCAGCAGCTTACGGGGTGCGAACTATGGCTACACCTTC. Translating gives CASSLRGANYGYTF. This chain connects TRBV7-2 to TRBJ1-2; D uncertain. The CDR3 totals 14 residues. Germline CDR1 and CDR2: SGHTA and FQGNSA. The V gene lost 2 bases and the J gene lost 2 bases, with 9 bases spanning the gap.

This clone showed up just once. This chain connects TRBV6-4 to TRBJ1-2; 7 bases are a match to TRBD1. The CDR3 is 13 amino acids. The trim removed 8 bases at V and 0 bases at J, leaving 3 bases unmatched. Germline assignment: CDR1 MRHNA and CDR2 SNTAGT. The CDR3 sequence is CASWDSSNYGYTF. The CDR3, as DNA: TGTGCCAGCTGGGACAGCTCTAACTATGGCTACACCTTC.

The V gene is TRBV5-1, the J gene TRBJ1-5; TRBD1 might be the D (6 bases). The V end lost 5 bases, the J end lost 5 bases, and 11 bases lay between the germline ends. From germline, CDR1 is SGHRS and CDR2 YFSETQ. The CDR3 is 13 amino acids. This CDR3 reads CASRSGADQPQHF. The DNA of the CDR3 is TGCGCCAGCAGGTCAGGGGCCGATCAGCCCCAGCATTTT.

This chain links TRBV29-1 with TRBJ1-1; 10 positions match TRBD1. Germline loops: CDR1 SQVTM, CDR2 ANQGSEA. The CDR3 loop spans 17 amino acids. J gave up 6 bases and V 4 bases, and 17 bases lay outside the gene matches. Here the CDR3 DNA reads TGCAGCGTTGCACTGACAGGGGGCGAGGTCTCTTACGCTGAAGCTTTCTTT. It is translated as CSVALTGGEVSYAEAFF. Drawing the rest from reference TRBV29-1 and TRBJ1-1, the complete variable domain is SAVISQKPSRDICQRGTSLTIQCQVDSQVTMMFWYRQQPGQSLTLIATANQGSEATYESGFVIDKFPISRPNLTFSTLTVSNMSPEDSSIYLCSVALTGGEVSYAEAFFGQGTRLTVV.

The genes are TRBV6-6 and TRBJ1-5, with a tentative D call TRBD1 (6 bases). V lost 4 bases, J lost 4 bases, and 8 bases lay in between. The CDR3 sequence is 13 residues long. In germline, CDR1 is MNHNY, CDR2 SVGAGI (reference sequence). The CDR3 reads CASSLQGNQPQHF. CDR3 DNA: TGTGCCAGCAGTTTACAGGGAAATCAGCCCCAGCATTTT.

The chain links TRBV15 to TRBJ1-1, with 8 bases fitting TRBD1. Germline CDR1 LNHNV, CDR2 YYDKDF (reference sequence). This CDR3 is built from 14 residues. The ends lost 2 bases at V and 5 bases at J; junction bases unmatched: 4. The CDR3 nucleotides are TGTGCCACCAGCAGATTGGACAGGGCTACTGAAGCTTTCTTT. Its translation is CATSRLDRATEAFF.

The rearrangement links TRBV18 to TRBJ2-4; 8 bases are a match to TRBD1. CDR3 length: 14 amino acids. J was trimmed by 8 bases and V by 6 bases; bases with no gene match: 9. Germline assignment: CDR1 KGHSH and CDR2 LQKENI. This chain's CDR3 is CASSPGDRGYIQYF. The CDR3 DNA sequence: TGTGCCAGCTCCCCTGGAGACAGGGGTTACATTCAGTACTTC. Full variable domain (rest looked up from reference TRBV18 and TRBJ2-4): NAGVMQNPRHLVRRRGQEARLRCSPMKGHSHVYWYRQLPEEGLKFMVYLQKENIIDESGMPKERFSAEFPKEGPSILRIQQVVRGDSAAYFCASSPGDRGYIQYFGAGTRLSVL.

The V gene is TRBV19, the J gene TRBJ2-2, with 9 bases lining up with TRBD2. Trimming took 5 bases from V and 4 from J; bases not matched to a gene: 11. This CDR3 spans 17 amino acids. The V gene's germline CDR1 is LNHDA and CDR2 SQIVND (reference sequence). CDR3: CASSAFSGGLFTGELFF. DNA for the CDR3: TGTGCCAGTAGTGCGTTTAGCGGGGGCCTCTTCACCGGGGAGCTGTTTTTT. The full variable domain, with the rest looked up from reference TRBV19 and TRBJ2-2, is DGGITQSPKYLFRKEGQNVTLSCEQNLNHDAMYWYRQDPGQGLRLIYYSQIVNDFQKGDIAEGYSVSREKKESFPLTVTSAQKNPTAFYLCASSAFSGGLFTGELFFGEGSRLTVL.

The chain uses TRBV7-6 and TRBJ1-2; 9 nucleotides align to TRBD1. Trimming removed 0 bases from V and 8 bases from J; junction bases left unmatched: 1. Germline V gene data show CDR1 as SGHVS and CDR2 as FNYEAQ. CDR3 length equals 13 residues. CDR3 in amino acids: CASSLATGGGYTF. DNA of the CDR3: TGTGCCAGCAGCTTAGCCACAGGGGGCGGCTACACCTTC.

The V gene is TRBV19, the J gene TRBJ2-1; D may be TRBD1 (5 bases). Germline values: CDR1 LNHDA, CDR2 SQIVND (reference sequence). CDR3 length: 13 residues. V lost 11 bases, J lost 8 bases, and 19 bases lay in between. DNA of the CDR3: TGTGCCTCTAGGGGCAGACTGGTCGATGAGCAGTTCTTC. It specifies CASRGRLVDEQFF. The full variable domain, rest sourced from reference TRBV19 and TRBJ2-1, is DGGITQSPKYLFRKEGQNVTLSCEQNLNHDAMYWYRQDPGQGLRLIYYSQIVNDFQKGDIAEGYSVSREKKESFPLTVTSAQKNPTAFYLCASRGRLVDEQFFGPGTRLTVL.

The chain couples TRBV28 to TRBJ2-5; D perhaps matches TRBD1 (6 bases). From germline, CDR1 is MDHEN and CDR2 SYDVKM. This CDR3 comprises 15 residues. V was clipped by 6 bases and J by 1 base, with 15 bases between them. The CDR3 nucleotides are TGTGCCAGCAGCGGGATAGGGGGTGGCCAAGAGACCCAGTACTTC. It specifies CASSGIGGGQETQYF.

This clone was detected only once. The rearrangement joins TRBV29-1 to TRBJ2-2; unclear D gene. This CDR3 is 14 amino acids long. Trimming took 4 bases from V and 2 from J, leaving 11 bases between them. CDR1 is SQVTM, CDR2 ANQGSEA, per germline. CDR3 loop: CSVGSNFNTGELFF. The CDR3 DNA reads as TGCAGCGTTGGGTCGAACTTCAACACCGGGGAGCTGTTTTTT.

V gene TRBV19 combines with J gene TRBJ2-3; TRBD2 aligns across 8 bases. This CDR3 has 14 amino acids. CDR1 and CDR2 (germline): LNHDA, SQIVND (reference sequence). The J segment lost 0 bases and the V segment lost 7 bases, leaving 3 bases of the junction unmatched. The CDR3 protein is CASKPSGSTDTQYF. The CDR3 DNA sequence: TGTGCCAGTAAGCCTAGCGGGAGCACAGATACGCAGTATTTT.

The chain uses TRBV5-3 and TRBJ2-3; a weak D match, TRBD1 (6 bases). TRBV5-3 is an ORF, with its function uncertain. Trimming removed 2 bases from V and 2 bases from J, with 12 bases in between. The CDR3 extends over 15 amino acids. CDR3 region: CARSLNGQPTDTQYF. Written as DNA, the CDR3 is TGTGCCAGAAGCTTAAACGGACAGCCCACAGATACGCAGTATTTT.

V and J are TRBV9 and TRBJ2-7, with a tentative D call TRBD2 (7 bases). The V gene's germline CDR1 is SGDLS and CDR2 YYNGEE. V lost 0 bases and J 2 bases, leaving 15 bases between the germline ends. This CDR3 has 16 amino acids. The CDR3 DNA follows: TGTGCCAGCAGCGTAGCCCCGGGGGGCCGAACCTACGAGCAGTACTTC. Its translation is CASSVAPGGRTYEQYF.

The CDR3 DNA reads as TGTGCCAGCAGCCTCGGGACAGGGTATGGCAATCAGCCCCAGCATTTT. It translates to CASSLGTGYGNQPQHF. The chain carries TRBV28 and TRBJ1-5; TRBD1 matches at 9 bases. Trimming cost V 6 bases and J 2 bases; bases outside gene matches: 8. Germline V lookup: CDR1 MDHEN, CDR2 SYDVKM. The CDR3 has 16 residues.